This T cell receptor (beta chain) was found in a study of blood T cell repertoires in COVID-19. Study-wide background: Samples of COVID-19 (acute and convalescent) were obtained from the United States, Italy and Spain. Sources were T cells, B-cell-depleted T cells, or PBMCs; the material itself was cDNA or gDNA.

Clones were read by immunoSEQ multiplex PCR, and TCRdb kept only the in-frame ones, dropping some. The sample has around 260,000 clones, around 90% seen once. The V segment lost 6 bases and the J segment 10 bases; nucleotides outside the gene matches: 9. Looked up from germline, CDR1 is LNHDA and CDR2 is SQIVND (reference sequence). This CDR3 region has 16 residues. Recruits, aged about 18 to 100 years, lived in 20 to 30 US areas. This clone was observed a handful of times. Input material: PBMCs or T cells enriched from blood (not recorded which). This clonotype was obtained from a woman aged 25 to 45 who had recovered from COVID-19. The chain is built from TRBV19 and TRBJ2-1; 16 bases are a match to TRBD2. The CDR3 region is CASRDPGLAGGVEQFF. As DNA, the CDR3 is TGTGCCAGTAGGGACCCGGGACTAGCGGGAGGGGTAGAGCAGTTCTTC.